This TCR beta chain appears in the sequencing data of a study of tumor and adjacent non-tumor tissue in lung cancer. TCRbeta libraries were built with three rounds of nested PCR, modified from ARM-PCR. From the multiplex PCR reads, TCRdb called clonotypes with MiXCR, one entry per CDR3 protein. The table lists 100,000 to 120,000 distinct CDR3 sequences, 84% of them singletons, with 20% to 25% in the top ten. Of note for this clonotype: As yet, its antigen is unknown. At one boundary the junction diverges from the germline segment, which might be a read error.

The V gene's germline CDR1 is SGHKS and CDR2 YYEKEE (reference sequence). The CDR3 sequence is 15 residues long. Study-level findings and limits: Tumor repertoires had a smaller top 100 clone share than normal lung. Compared with tumor, normal lung showed significantly lower TCR diversity.

RNA was extracted from bulk tissue without any cell sorting. This chain uses TRBV5-5 with TRBJ2-3; 8 bases fit TRBD2. Sequencing was performed on lung tumor tissue. The TCR comes from a man between 70 and 80 years old with non-small cell lung cancer. The CDR3 coding sequence is TGTGCCAGCGGCTTGGACGGGGGGGCTCCAGATACACAGTATTTT. Its protein is CASGLDGGAPDTQYF.